This T cell receptor beta chain was sequenced during a study of blood T cell repertoires in COVID-19. The wider study: There were acute and convalescent COVID-19 samples, and they came from the United States, Italy and Spain. PBMCs, B-cell-depleted T cells, or T cells were the source of the cDNA or gDNA that made up the material.

Assay used: immunoSEQ multiplex PCR; TCRdb lists only in-frame clones, some missing. The data show 70,000 to 90,000 clones, roughly 85% seen once. Only one count was recorded for this clone. Germline values: CDR1 SNHLY, CDR2 FYNNEI. Unmatched junction bases numbered 7, after V lost 6 bases and J lost 6 bases. The CDR3 totals 14 residues. The V gene is TRBV2, the J gene TRBJ1-2; 10 bases map to TRBD1. The sequenced material came from peripheral blood. The TCR originated in a man in his sixties with acute or convalescent COVID-19. Here the CDR3 DNA reads TGTGCCAGCAGGGATCCCGGGACAGGGGATGGCTACACCTTC. This encodes CASRDPGTGDGYTF.